These 25 T cell receptor beta chains originate from one sample sequenced in a study of OX40 agonist ivuxolimab in advanced cancers. Clones were sequenced by immunoSEQ multiplex PCR, and TCRdb holds only the in-frame ones, with some missing. The repertoire holds some 80,000 clones, approximately 91% seen once, with over 0.35% in the top ten. The sample consisted of CD4+ or CD8+ T cells sorted from blood, taken in a trial of the OX40 agonist ivuxolimab. Receptors originate from an adult with an advanced solid tumor such as melanoma, head and neck, liver or kidney cancer.

V gene TRBV7-2 combines with J gene TRBJ2-2, with 8 bases fitting TRBD1. Germline CDR1 SGHTA, CDR2 FQGNSA. The CDR3 loop spans 16 amino acids. The ends lost 1 base at V and 6 bases at J; junction bases unmatched: 7. In DNA form, the CDR3 reads TGTGCCAGCAGCTTAGAGGACAGGGTGATATCCGGGGAGCTGTTTTTT. Amino acids: CASSLEDRVISGELFF.

V and J are TRBV6-4 and TRBJ2-6; TRBD1 might be the D (6 bases). V was shortened by 7 bases and J by 4 bases, with 11 bases between the two germline ends. Germline CDR1 MRHNA, CDR2 SNTAGT. The CDR3 has 14 amino acids. The CDR3 loop reads CASKTGGGANVLTF. CDR3 bases: TGTGCCAGCAAGACAGGTGGCGGGGCCAACGTCCTGACTTTC.

The gene calls are TRBV27 and TRBJ1-1; 10 bases are a match to TRBD1. The CDR3 sequence is 15 residues long. The junction had 6 bases not matched to a gene; V was cut back by 3 bases and J by 5 bases. Germline V CDR1 and CDR2: MNHEY, SMNVEV (reference sequence). Written as DNA, the CDR3 is TGTGCCAGCAGTTTGACAGGGGGCGTAGGGACTGAAGCTTTCTTT. Residues: CASSLTGGVGTEAFF.

The J gene is TRBJ2-5, the V gene TRBV2, with TRBD2 identical over 14 bases. CDR1 and CDR2 (germline): SNHLY, FYNNEI. The CDR3 loop spans 15 amino acids. The ends lost 8 bases at V and 2 bases at J; junction bases unmatched: 4. In DNA form, the CDR3 reads TGTGCCAGCGGGACTAGCGGGAGCCAACAAGAGACCCAGTACTTC. This gives the protein CASGTSGSQQETQYF.

This clone was detected only a few times. V is TRBV25-1 and J is TRBJ1-2, with TRBD1 as a possible D gene (5 bases). The CDR3 totals 12 residues. V shed 4 bases and J shed 8 bases, with 11 bases lying between them. CDR1 is MGHDK, CDR2 SYGVNS, per germline. This CDR3 is CASSAGFGGYTF. The CDR3 DNA reads as TGTGCCAGCAGTGCAGGGTTCGGCGGCTACACCTTC.

V is TRBV4-3 and J is TRBJ2-2; 9 bases agree with TRBD2. Germline CDR1 is LGHNA and CDR2 is YSLEER. V shed 0 bases, J shed 6 bases, and the junction held 2 bases outside the gene matches. There are 15 residues in the CDR3. The CDR3 is CASSQETSGSGELFF. CDR3 DNA: TGCGCCAGCAGCCAAGAAACTAGCGGGTCCGGGGAGCTGTTTTTT.

The table lists this clone with a count of one. The V call is TRBV6-6, the J call TRBJ2-7; 8 nucleotides agree with TRBD1. With V trimmed by 5 bases and J by 2 bases, 5 bases remained unmatched. The length of the CDR3 is 14 residues. Germline CDR1 and CDR2: MNHNY and SVGAGI (reference sequence). The CDR3 sequence: CASSTQQGAYEQYF. CDR3 in DNA: TGTGCCAGCAGTACACAACAGGGGGCCTACGAGCAGTACTTC.

The chain joins TRBV10-3 to TRBJ2-3, with 14 nucleotides matching TRBD2. Germline-derived CDR1 and CDR2 are ENHRY and SYGVKD. Germline trimming cut 10 bases from V and 4 bases from J; bases unmatched to any gene: 13. The CDR3 is 17 amino acids. The CDR3 sequence: CATSGQGLAGEADTQYF. The CDR3 DNA reads as TGTGCCACCTCCGGACAGGGACTAGCGGGAGAGGCAGATACGCAGTATTTT.

This clone appeared a single time. The same CDR3 is also encoded by other DNA sequences in this sample. The CDR3 reads CASSQGQINYGYTF. The DNA of the CDR3 is TGCGCCAGCAGCCAAGGGCAGATTAACTATGGCTACACCTTC. This chain joins TRBV4-3 and TRBJ1-2; no definite D call. Deletions cut 1 base from V and 1 base from J, with 7 bases between. This CDR3 has 14 residues. Germline V gene lookup returns CDR1 LGHNA and CDR2 YSLEER.

The rearrangement uses TRBV27 and TRBJ1-5; D may be TRBD1 (6 bases). The CDR3 spans 14 residues. V was trimmed by 8 bases and J by 3 bases, leaving 14 bases between them. CDR1 and CDR2 (germline): MNHEY, SMNVEV (reference sequence). The CDR3 sequence: CASGGDNNNQPQHF. CDR3 nucleotide sequence: TGTGCCAGCGGCGGGGACAATAACAATCAGCCCCAGCATTTT.

V gene TRBV19 combines with J gene TRBJ2-2; D is uncertain. The CDR3 spans 12 residues. The V end lost 7 bases, the J end lost 1 base, and 4 bases lay between the germline ends. Germline V lookup: CDR1 LNHDA, CDR2 SQIVND (reference sequence). Written as DNA, the CDR3 is TGTGCCAGTATGGGGAACACCGGGGAGCTGTTTTTT. Its protein product is CASMGNTGELFF.

The gene calls are TRBV5-1 and TRBJ2-5; 8 positions match TRBD1. The CDR3 runs to 14 residues. V was clipped by 3 bases and J by 4 bases; unmatched bases: 5. The germline V gene has CDR1 SGHRS and CDR2 YFSETQ. Here the CDR3 reads CASSSQGASETQYF. The CDR3 nucleotides are TGCGCCAGCAGCTCGCAGGGGGCGTCAGAGACCCAGTACTTC.

In its sample, this clone was seen a few times. V and J are TRBV27 and TRBJ1-5; 11 nucleotides align to TRBD1. V trimming: 5 bases; J trimming: 6 bases; junction bases outside the gene matches: 6. This CDR3 has 15 residues. The germline V gene has CDR1 MNHEY and CDR2 SMNVEV (reference sequence). As DNA, the CDR3 is TGTGCCAGCAGTCCCGGACAGGGGGCAGTTCAGCCCCAGCATTTT. Its translation is CASSPGQGAVQPQHF.

The rearrangement links TRBV5-1 to TRBJ2-1, with 7 positions matching TRBD1. Germline V gene data show CDR1 as SGHRS and CDR2 as YFSETQ. The CDR3 is 14 residues long. V was pared by 7 bases and J by 7 bases, with 11 bases of the junction left unmatched. The CDR3 sequence: CASAPTTGMNEQFF. The DNA of the CDR3 is TGCGCCAGCGCCCCCACGACAGGGATGAATGAGCAGTTCTTC.

The gene calls are TRBV5-1 and TRBJ2-1, with 7 bases matching TRBD2. Per germline, CDR1 SGHRS and CDR2 YFSETQ. CDR3 length equals 16 residues. Trimming at V came to 4 bases and at J to 4 bases, leaving 11 bases not matched to a gene. CDR3 amino acids: CASSQEGRAGYNEQFF. Written as DNA, the CDR3 is TGCGCCAGCAGCCAGGAGGGGAGGGCGGGATACAATGAGCAGTTCTTC.

The chain couples TRBV6-5 to TRBJ2-1, with 9 bases identical to TRBD2. Per germline, CDR1 MNHEY and CDR2 SVGAGI. V lost 7 bases and J lost 7; bases outside the gene matches: 11. The CDR3 covers 15 residues. The CDR3 loop reads CASTWGLAGSNEQFF. CDR3 nucleotide sequence: TGTGCCAGCACCTGGGGACTAGCCGGATCTAATGAGCAGTTCTTC.

The chain joins TRBV14 to TRBJ2-1; D may correspond to TRBD1 or TRBD2 (5 bases each). The CDR3 contains 18 residues. Trimming pared 2 bases from V and 6 bases from J, leaving 23 bases between. The germline CDR1 and CDR2 sequences are SGHDN and FVKESK. The CDR3 DNA reads TGTGCCAGCAGCCAACTCCCCCCACGGAGGCCCCAGGGCAATGAGCAGTTCTTC. The encoded protein is CASSQLPPRRPQGNEQFF.

V is TRBV10-3 and J is TRBJ2-2; D is unclear. The CDR3 has 12 amino acids. CDR1 is ENHRY and CDR2 is SYGVKD in the germline V gene. The germline V and J ends were trimmed by 2 bases and 8 bases, with 6 bases remaining between them. CDR3 protein: CAISELEGELFF. CDR3 sequence (DNA): TGTGCCATCAGTGAGCTCGAGGGGGAGCTGTTTTTT.

The chain recombines TRBV4-2 with TRBJ2-1; unclear D gene. Trimming took off 1 base at V and 0 bases at J, with 7 bases between the two ends. CDR1 and CDR2 (germline): LGHNA, YNFKEQ. CDR3 length: 15 amino acids. The CDR3 loop reads CASSQGGSSYNEQFF. For the CDR3, the DNA is TGTGCCAGCAGCCAAGGGGGAAGCTCCTACAATGAGCAGTTCTTC.

The rearrangement joins TRBV6-5 to TRBJ2-7, with D perhaps matching TRBD1 or TRBD2 (5 bases each). The V end was cut by 6 bases, the J end by 3 bases, with 12 bases between. The length of the CDR3 is 13 residues. From germline, CDR1 is MNHEY and CDR2 SVGAGI. CDR3 nucleotides: TGTGCCAGCAGGGGGCCCCGGGGCTACGAGCAGTACTTC. Its translation is CASRGPRGYEQYF.

The V call is TRBV10-3, the J call TRBJ2-5; TRBD1 or TRBD2 may be the D gene (5 bases each). The V end lost 3 bases, the J end lost 3 bases, and 11 bases lay between the germline ends. Germline values: CDR1 ENHRY, CDR2 SYGVKD. The CDR3 loop spans 14 amino acids. CDR3 in DNA: TGTGCCATCAGTGAATTTCGAGGGGAAGAGACCCAGTACTTC. This sequence encodes CAISEFRGEETQYF.

The chain carries TRBV6-1 and TRBJ2-7, with 11 bases matching TRBD2. Looked up from germline, CDR1 is MNHNS and CDR2 is SASEGT. V shed 2 bases and J 3 bases; nucleotides not matched to a gene: 6. This CDR3 is 16 amino acids long. CDR3 nucleotides: TGTGCCAGCAGTGAATTCTCTCTAGCGGGAGGCTACGAGCAGTACTTC. Translated, it gives CASSEFSLAGGYEQYF.

The chain carries TRBV29-1 and TRBJ2-5; no definite D call. Trimming removed 3 bases from V and 0 bases from J, with 11 bases in between. This CDR3 region has 14 residues. From germline, CDR1 is SQVTM and CDR2 ANQGSEA. The DNA of the CDR3 is TGCAGCGTTGAGTGGGGAAAGAACCAAGAGACCCAGTACTTC. The encoded protein is CSVEWGKNQETQYF. The full variable domain, with the rest looked up from reference TRBV29-1 and TRBJ2-5, is SAVISQKPSRDICQRGTSLTIQCQVDSQVTMMFWYRQQPGQSLTLIATANQGSEATYESGFVIDKFPISRPNLTFSTLTVSNMSPEDSSIYLCSVEWGKNQETQYFGPGTRLLVL.

The rearrangement joins TRBV27 to TRBJ2-2; D not resolved. The CDR3 has 14 amino acids. Germline CDR1 MNHEY, CDR2 SMNVEV (reference sequence). The V gene lost 4 bases and the J gene lost 4 bases, with 10 bases spanning the gap. The CDR3 loop is CASSSSGFTGELFF. CDR3 DNA: TGTGCCAGCAGTTCATCGGGTTTCACCGGGGAGCTGTTTTTT.

This clone came up once. This sequence joins TRBV11-2 and TRBJ2-1; TRBD1 or TRBD2 may be the D gene (5 bases each). CDR1 and CDR2 (germline): SGHAT, FQNNGV. Trimming pared 1 base from V and 4 bases from J, leaving 11 bases between. CDR3 length equals 15 residues. The CDR3, as DNA: TGTGCCAGCAGCTTAGTTTTCGGGACGTACAATGAGCAGTTCTTC. It encodes CASSLVFGTYNEQFF.